A selection of T cell receptor beta chains follows, all from one sample in a study of blood T cell repertoires in COVID-19. Method: immunoSEQ multiplex PCR; TCRdb's copy keeps in-frame clones and lacks some. The sample lists a few hundred thousand clones, around nine tenths seen once, with roughly 3% in the top ten. The specimen was peripheral blood. The receptor source for this set is a man aged 18 to 35 with active or convalescent COVID-19. CDR3s include the opening cysteine and the closing phenylalanine or tryptophan. The order of the fields is J gene, V gene, D gene, CDR3 length, CDR3 protein, CDR3 DNA. A D gene is named only where the DNA matches it firmly.

J gene: TRBJ1-2; V gene: TRBV14; D gene: -; CDR3 length: 17; CDR3 protein: CASSHYTTGLGNYGYTF; CDR3 DNA: TGTGCCAGCAGCCATTATACTACAGGGTTGGGAAACTATGGCTACACCTTC
J gene: TRBJ2-7; V gene: TRBV4-3; D gene: TRBD2; CDR3 length: 19; CDR3 protein: CASSPQGGSGRGFSYEQYF; CDR3 DNA: TGCGCCAGCAGCCCCCAAGGAGGAAGCGGGAGAGGATTTTCCTACGAGCAGTACTTC
J gene: TRBJ1-2; V gene: TRBV29-1; D gene: -; CDR3 length: 13; CDR3 protein: CSVDLEDNYGYTF; CDR3 DNA: TGCAGCGTTGACTTGGAGGATAACTATGGCTACACCTTC
J gene: TRBJ1-1; V gene: TRBV7-9; D gene: TRBD1; CDR3 length: 15; CDR3 protein: CASSSPTGAVTEAFF; CDR3 DNA: TGTGCCAGCAGCTCGCCAACAGGGGCGGTCACTGAAGCTTTCTTT
J gene: TRBJ1-1; V gene: TRBV5-5; D gene: -; CDR3 length: 16; CDR3 protein: CASSLGAGNPNTEAFF; CDR3 DNA: TGTGCCAGCAGCTTGGGGGCAGGGAACCCGAACACTGAAGCTTTCTTT
J gene: TRBJ1-4; V gene: TRBV2; D gene: TRBD1; CDR3 length: 15; CDR3 protein: CASSGQGAANEKLFF; CDR3 DNA: TGTGCCAGCAGTGGGCAGGGGGCCGCTAATGAAAAACTGTTTTTT
J gene: TRBJ2-1; V gene: TRBV7-6; D gene: -; CDR3 length: 15; CDR3 protein: CASSLGGESYNEQFF; CDR3 DNA: TGTGCCAGCAGCTTAGGCGGCGAATCCTACAATGAGCAGTTCTTC
J gene: TRBJ2-7; V gene: TRBV28; D gene: TRBD2; CDR3 length: 18; CDR3 protein: CASSFTLTLSGISYEQYF; CDR3 DNA: TGTGCCAGCAGTTTCACGCTCACTCTTAGCGGGATCAGCTACGAGCAGTACTTC
J gene: TRBJ1-2; V gene: TRBV30; D gene: -; CDR3 length: 15; CDR3 protein: CAWSPLGQPRSGYTF; CDR3 DNA: TGTGCCTGGAGTCCCCTCGGACAGCCCCGGAGTGGCTACACCTTC
J gene: TRBJ2-2; V gene: TRBV7-9; D gene: -; CDR3 length: 14; CDR3 protein: CASSSSGSTGELFF; CDR3 DNA: TGTGCCAGCAGCTCCTCAGGATCAACCGGGGAGCTGTTTTTT